Below, 23 T cell receptor beta chains from the same sample are listed, as sequenced in a study of beta chain features in type 1 diabetes. General study points: In all four CD4+ subsets, TCRB CDR3 length was significantly, moderately reduced in type 1 diabetes.

No antigen is known for these receptors. The authors reverse transcribed all of the isolated RNA, so sequencing captured expressed TCRB transcripts. Some clones are missing from TCRdb's copy, which holds only in-frame ones; the method was immunoSEQ multiplex PCR. Among a few hundred thousand clones listed, 9.5% to 10% were seen once. Input material: central memory CD4+ T cells from blood. The receptors were sampled from a man between 25 and 39 years old with type 1 diabetes.

This clone was picked up a small number of times. Other nucleotide sequences from this sample produce the same CDR3. This chain links TRBV11-2 with TRBJ1-1, with D uncertain. V lost 3 bases, J lost 5 bases, and 10 bases lay in between. CDR1 is SGHAT, CDR2 FQNNGV, per germline. This CDR3 is built from 13 residues. The CDR3 loop is CASSFTGLTEAFF. The CDR3 DNA reads as TGTGCCAGCAGCTTCACCGGGTTGACTGAAGCTTTCTTT.

The chain is built from TRBV7-7 and TRBJ1-3; D uncertain. This CDR3 region has 15 residues. Germline assignment: CDR1 SSHAT and CDR2 FNYEAQ (reference sequence). Trimming pared 1 base from V and 1 base from J, leaving 8 bases between. CDR3 sequence reads: CASSLGSGSGNTIYF. CDR3 coding DNA: TGTGCCAGCAGCTTAGGTTCGGGGTCTGGAAACACCATATATTTT.

This sequence joins TRBV18 and TRBJ1-4; D is ambiguous. The CDR3 has 13 residues. With 9 bases removed from V and 0 bases from J, the gap between germline ends came to 8 bases. Germline V gene sequence: CDR1 KGHSH, CDR2 LQKENI. CDR3 protein: CASSYATNEKLFF. The DNA of the CDR3 is TGTGCCAGTTCATATGCAACTAATGAAAAACTGTTTTTT. The whole variable domain, filled in from reference TRBV18 and TRBJ1-4, reads NAGVMQNPRHLVRRRGQEARLRCSPMKGHSHVYWYRQLPEEGLKFMVYLQKENIIDESGMPKERFSAEFPKEGPSILRIQQVVRGDSAAYFCASSYATNEKLFFGSGTQLSVL.

To note about this clone: The same CDR3 is also encoded by other DNA sequences in this sample. V usage is TRBV9 and J usage is TRBJ2-3; no reliable D call. The V end lost 0 bases, the J end lost 3 bases, and 5 bases lay between the germline ends. Germline CDR1 SGDLS, CDR2 YYNGEE. The CDR3 runs 13 residues. The CDR3 loop is CASSVVTTDTQYF. The CDR3 DNA reads as TGTGCCAGCAGCGTAGTGACAACAGATACGCAGTATTTT.

This rearrangement joins TRBV6-5 to TRBJ2-7, with D perhaps matching TRBD2 (5 bases). Germline CDR1 reads MNHEY; CDR2 reads SVGAGI. CDR3 size: 10 residues. V lost 8 bases, J lost 6 bases, and 8 bases lay in between. The CDR3 nucleotides read TGTGCCAGCGGCGAGGGCGAGCAGTACTTC. Its protein product is CASGEGEQYF.

This clone appeared a few times. The chain recombines TRBV4-2 with TRBJ2-7; 9 nucleotides agree with TRBD2. J was trimmed by 6 bases and V by 5 bases; bases with no gene match: 14. The CDR3 extends over 16 amino acids. Germline CDR1 LGHNA, CDR2 YNFKEQ. In nucleotides, the CDR3 is TGTGCCAGCAGCAAACGGGCTAGCGGGACCCCTGGCGAGCAGTACTTC. It yields the protein CASSKRASGTPGEQYF.

This chain links TRBV5-4 with TRBJ1-1; D not resolved. V dropped 5 bases and J dropped 1 base, with 3 bases sitting between them. Germline values: CDR1 SGHNT, CDR2 YYREEE (reference sequence). There are 11 residues in the CDR3. The CDR3 DNA follows: TGTGCCAGCAGACGGAACACTGAAGCTTTCTTT. It encodes CASRRNTEAFF.

In this sample, this clone turned up a few times. The rearrangement links TRBV7-7 to TRBJ2-7; D gene ambiguous. CDR3 size: 13 residues. The V end lost 1 base, the J end lost 13 bases, and 17 bases lay between the germline ends. Germline V lookup: CDR1 SSHAT, CDR2 FNYEAQ (reference sequence). The CDR3 protein is CASSLEERTYLYF. In DNA form, the CDR3 reads TGTGCCAGCAGCTTAGAGGAACGAACTTACTTATACTTC.

The sample holds a few counts of this clone. The V call is TRBV4-2, the J call TRBJ1-3; 7 bases align to TRBD1. Germline loops: CDR1 LGHNA, CDR2 YNFKEQ. The CDR3 has 18 amino acids. V lost 1 base to trimming and J lost 2 bases; unmatched junction nucleotides: 11. The CDR3 DNA reads as TGTGCCAGCAGCCAAGCGACAGGGCTCCCGGGCCCTGGAAACACCATATATTTT. The encoded protein is CASSQATGLPGPGNTIYF.

Only a few counts were recorded for this clone. The chain combines TRBV7-8 with TRBJ1-5; the D gene is possibly TRBD1 (6 bases). The germline V and J ends were trimmed by 3 bases and 7 bases, with 13 bases remaining between them. The CDR3 spans 14 residues. The germline V gene encodes CDR1 SGHVS and CDR2 FQNEAQ. CDR3 DNA sequence: TGTGCCAGCAGCTTGGGGGACAAGGCGCAGCCCCAGCATTTT. This encodes CASSLGDKAQPQHF.

The chain is built from TRBV6-1 and TRBJ1-2; 10 bases map to TRBD1. Trimming cost V 4 bases and J 5 bases; bases outside gene matches: 1. CDR1 and CDR2 from the germline V gene are MNHNS and SASEGT. The CDR3 contains 13 residues. CDR3 sequence (DNA): TGTGCCAGCAGTGTGGGACAGGGGTATGGCTACACCTTC. Translating gives CASSVGQGYGYTF.

This clone was found a few times. The J gene is TRBJ2-5, the V gene TRBV5-1; D remains unclear. This CDR3 is built from 16 residues. The V end lost 0 bases, the J end lost 4 bases, and 16 bases lay between the germline ends. Germline V gene lookup returns CDR1 SGHRS and CDR2 YFSETQ. CDR3 in DNA: TGCGCCAGCAGCTTGGCGGACCGCTCGACCGCAGAGACCCAGTACTTC. Its protein is CASSLADRSTAETQYF.

This clone was detected a few times. This chain joins TRBV5-1 and TRBJ1-5; D is perhaps TRBD1 (6 bases). Germline-derived CDR1 and CDR2 are SGHRS and YFSETQ. V gave up 4 bases and J gave up 6 bases, with 17 bases separating them. This CDR3 is built from 15 residues. DNA of the CDR3: TGCGCCAGCAGCCCAGGGGAATTAGGACCTCAGCCCCAGCATTTT. This translates into CASSPGELGPQPQHF. Together with reference TRBV5-1 and TRBJ1-5, the CDR3 gives the full variable domain: KAGVTQTPRYLIKTRGQQVTLSCSPISGHRSVSWYQQTPGQGLQFLFEYFSETQRNKGNFPGRFSGRQFSNSRSEMNVSTLELGDSALYLCASSPGELGPQPQHFGDGTRLSIL.

This clone came up a few times. The V and J genes are TRBV29-1 and TRBJ2-2, with D uncertain. The germline CDR1 and CDR2 sequences are SQVTM and ANQGSEA. CDR3 length: 14 amino acids. Trimming took off 0 bases at V and 0 bases at J, with 5 bases between the two ends. CDR3 nucleotides: TGCAGCGTTGAAGAGACACCGAACACCGGGGAGCTGTTTTTT. Translation gives CSVEETPNTGELFF.

The rearrangement links TRBV27 to TRBJ2-7, with TRBD2 as a possible D gene (5 bases). The germline V gene encodes CDR1 MNHEY and CDR2 SMNVEV (reference sequence). This CDR3 region has 15 residues. V was pared by 5 bases and J by 6 bases, with 20 bases between. CDR3 sequence: CASSEQPRARFEQYF. In DNA, the CDR3 is TGTGCCAGCAGTGAACAACCGCGGGCGAGGTTCGAGCAGTACTTC.

V is TRBV28 and J is TRBJ1-5; TRBD1 is a possible D gene (5 bases). The CDR3 has 13 residues. V lost 10 bases and J 9 bases, leaving 19 bases between the germline ends. The germline V gene has CDR1 MDHEN and CDR2 SYDVKM. CDR3 in DNA: TGTGCCACCAGGATCGGGGCTGAGTGGCCCCAGCATTTT. Protein: CATRIGAEWPQHF.

This clone was counted ten times or more. This CDR3 reads CSGVGDRSSYEQYF. In DNA form, the CDR3 reads TGCAGCGGCGTCGGGGACAGGAGCTCCTACGAGCAGTACTTC. The genes are TRBV29-1 and TRBJ2-7; TRBD1 matches at 8 bases. Germline trimming cut 7 bases from V and 0 bases from J; bases unmatched to any gene: 8. The CDR3 totals 14 residues. Per germline, CDR1 SQVTM and CDR2 ANQGSEA.

This clone was counted between two and nine times. The rearrangement joins TRBV11-2 to TRBJ2-3; perhaps TRBD2 as D (7 bases). The CDR3 spans 15 residues. Germline CDR1 and CDR2: SGHAT and FQNNGV. Trimming left V 5 bases short and J 1 base short, with 13 bases between. In DNA form, the CDR3 reads TGTGCCAGCAGCCCAGCGGGACAACGCACAGATACGCAGTATTTT. Translating gives CASSPAGQRTDTQYF.

This chain uses TRBV2 with TRBJ1-5, with D hard to call. V shed 2 bases and J shed 3 bases, with 14 bases lying between them. The length of the CDR3 is 16 residues. Germline-derived CDR1 and CDR2 are SNHLY and FYNNEI. CDR3 loop: CASSERAVNYNQPQHF. The DNA for the CDR3 is TGTGCCAGCAGTGAAAGAGCGGTTAACTACAATCAGCCCCAGCATTTT.

V gene TRBV7-2 combines with J gene TRBJ2-7; D is uncertain. Germline-derived CDR1 and CDR2 are SGHTA and FQGNSA. The V end lost 2 bases, the J end lost 1 base, and 9 bases lay between the germline ends. This CDR3 has 14 residues. CDR3 sequence (DNA): TGTGCCAGCAGCTTATTTGTCCGATCCTACGAGCAGTACTTC. Translating it yields CASSLFVRSYEQYF.

The rearrangement links TRBV6-1 to TRBJ2-1; TRBD2 aligns across 13 bases. The CDR3 loop spans 15 amino acids. In germline, CDR1 is MNHNS, CDR2 SASEGT. V dropped 11 bases and J dropped 7; count of bases not matched to a gene: 11. CDR3 residues: CACTDTSGRANEQFF. CDR3 DNA sequence: TGTGCCTGCACCGATACTAGCGGGAGGGCAAATGAGCAGTTCTTC.

V and J are TRBV9 and TRBJ2-5; the D gene is possibly TRBD1 (5 bases). V was clipped by 2 bases and J by 6 bases, with 11 bases between them. This CDR3 contains 13 residues. The germline CDR1 and CDR2 sequences are SGDLS and YYNGEE. As DNA, the CDR3 is TGTGCCAGCAGCGTTGGCAGGGCGAAGACCCAGTACTTC. Its protein product is CASSVGRAKTQYF.

This rearrangement joins TRBV11-2 to TRBJ2-3, with D possibly being TRBD1 (6 bases). Germline lookup yields CDR1 SGHAT and CDR2 FQNNGV. The CDR3 totals 14 residues. V lost 6 bases and J 4 bases, leaving 14 bases between the germline ends. The DNA for the CDR3 is TGTGCCAGCAGATTGAGCCAGGGGTCAGATACGCAGTATTTT. It specifies CASRLSQGSDTQYF.